This record looks at one T cell receptor (beta chain) sequence and its context. The antigen is unknown. The sample is drawn from a study of lymphopenia after photon versus proton radiotherapy. Study-level findings and limits: After lymphocyte nadir, photon-treated repertoires showed oligoclonal expansion, especially CD8+ Temra. Relative stability marked proton patients; photon patients lost diversity and naive cells.

Here immunoSEQ multiplex PCR was the method, and the copy in TCRdb shows in-frame clones only, minus some. Of approximately 17,000 clones in the sample, around nine tenths were seen once. This TCR came from a man in his sixties with pancreatic cancer. The material was peripheral blood, obtained from a patient treated with photon-based radiotherapy.

The CDR3 is CASSYTPLLTYGYTF. The DNA for the CDR3 is TGTGCCAGCAGTTACACCCCACTGCTGACCTATGGCTACACCTTC. This chain joins TRBV6-5 and TRBJ1-2; D unresolved. The CDR3 totals 15 residues. Trimming removed 2 bases at V and 4 bases at J, with 14 bases between. Per germline, CDR1 MNHEY and CDR2 SVGAGI.